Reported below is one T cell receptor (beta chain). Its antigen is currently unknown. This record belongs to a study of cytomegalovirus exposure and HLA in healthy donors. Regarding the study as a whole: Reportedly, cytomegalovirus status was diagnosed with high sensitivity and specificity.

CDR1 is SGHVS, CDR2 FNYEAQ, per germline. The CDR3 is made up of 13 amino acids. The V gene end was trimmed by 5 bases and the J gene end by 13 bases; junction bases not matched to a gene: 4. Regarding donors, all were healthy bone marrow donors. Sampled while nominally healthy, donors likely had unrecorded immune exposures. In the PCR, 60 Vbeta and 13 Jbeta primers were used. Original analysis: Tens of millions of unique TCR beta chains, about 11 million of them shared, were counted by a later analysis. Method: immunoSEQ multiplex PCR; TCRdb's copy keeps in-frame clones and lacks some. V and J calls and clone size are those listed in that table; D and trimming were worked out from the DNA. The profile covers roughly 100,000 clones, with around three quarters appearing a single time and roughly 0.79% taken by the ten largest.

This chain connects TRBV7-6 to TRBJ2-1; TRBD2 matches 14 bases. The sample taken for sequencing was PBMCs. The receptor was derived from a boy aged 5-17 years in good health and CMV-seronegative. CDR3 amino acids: CASSTTSGGAQFF. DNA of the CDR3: TGTGCCAGCAGCACGACTAGCGGGGGGGCACAGTTCTTC.